This T cell receptor beta chain was identified during a study of breast tumors, draining lymph nodes, adjacent tissues. Findings and limits, study-wide: That most tumor T cells come from lymph nodes remained unproven. Compared with basal-like, luminal-like tumors shared significantly more repertoire with nontumor tissue. Tumor repertoires ranked between lymph nodes and nontumor tissue in diversity, with V and J gene preferences. Findings are consistent with lymph node origin and intratumoral expansion of most tumor T cells.

CDR1 is MNHNY and CDR2 is SVGAGI in the germline V gene (reference sequence). Trimming took 5 bases from V and 6 from J, leaving 12 bases between them. This CDR3 contains 13 residues. Worth noting for this clonotype: The antigen remains undetermined.

TCRdb itself ran the multiplex PCR reads through MiXCR, one entry per CDR3 protein. Altogether about 180,000 distinct CDR3 sequences are present, about 30% being singletons, with the ten largest covering roughly 4.3%. Breast cancer patients provided tissue from their axillary draining lymph nodes. Sequencing was performed on axillary lymph node tissue. This chain connects TRBV6-6 to TRBJ2-3, with no clear D. This TCR derives from a female donor with breast cancer. Some clones in this sample may be carry-over from other donors' samples. The CDR3 sequence: CASSHLYADTQYF. CDR3 sequence (DNA): TGTGCCAGCAGTCACCTCTATGCGGATACGCAGTATTTT.